This T cell receptor (beta chain) is from a study of PD-1 blockade in classical Hodgkin lymphoma. Patients all relapsed after autologous stem cell transplantation, and there was variation in brentuximab vedotin exposure. The method was immunoSEQ multiplex PCR; TCRdb's version includes in-frame clones alone and lacks a portion of them. The repertoire holds roughly 40,000 clones, with 87% as singletons. Trimming removed 5 bases at V and 2 bases at J, with 7 bases between. Germline V CDR1 and CDR2: MDHEN, SYDVKM. This CDR3 has 14 amino acids. Study results and limitations: Relative to healthy donors, newly diagnosed patients reportedly had lower baseline TCR diversity, which was reported as lower still in relapsed/refractory patients. Significant TCR diversity gains by C4D1 occurred in CD4+ but not CD8+ cells.

This clone has just a few counts. Its cognate antigen is unknown. The sequence was obtained from a human donor with classical Hodgkin lymphoma. This specimen was peripheral blood mononuclear cells (PBMCs), taken at baseline. The chain is built from TRBV28 and TRBJ2-6, with D maybe TRBD1 (6 bases). The CDR3 region is CASSRTAGANVLTF. The CDR3 DNA reads TGTGCCAGCAGTCGGACAGCTGGGGCCAACGTCCTGACTTTC.